The 28 T cell receptor beta chains presented below share a single source sample, sequenced in a study of blood T cell repertoires in COVID-19. Using immunoSEQ multiplex PCR, the repertoire was profiled, and TCRdb retains in-frame clones only, with some absent. The sample has 150,000 or so clones; approximately 84% are singletons. Input material: peripheral blood. These receptors all come from a man in his forties who had recovered from COVID-19.

There are a few counts of this clone. V usage is TRBV7-9 and J usage is TRBJ2-7; D is perhaps TRBD2 (5 bases). V lost 6 bases, J lost 0 bases, and 9 bases lay in between. The CDR3 extends over 13 amino acids. Germline V gene data show CDR1 as SEHNR and CDR2 as FQNEAQ (reference sequence). CDR3 nucleotides: TGTGCCAGCAGACCCGGGGTCTCCTACGAGCAGTACTTC. It translates to CASRPGVSYEQYF.

The CDR3 sequence: CASRGRHGSSYEQYF. The CDR3, as DNA: TGTGCCAGCAGGGGGCGACACGGGAGCTCCTACGAGCAGTACTTC. The chain has TRBV6-6 and TRBJ2-7, with TRBD2 as a possible D gene (6 bases). Between the trimmed V and J ends, which lost 6 bases and 0 bases, there was a span of 15 bases. The germline gives CDR1 MNHNY, CDR2 SVGAGI (reference sequence). The CDR3 loop spans 15 amino acids.

The V gene is TRBV5-4, the J gene TRBJ1-6; D is possibly TRBD1 (5 bases). CDR3 length: 16 amino acids. Germline CDR1 and CDR2: SGHNT and YYREEE (reference sequence). V lost 1 base, J lost 1 base, and 9 bases lay in between. CDR3 bases: TGTGCCAGCAGCTTGCCGCAGGGTTCCTATAATTCACCCCTCCACTTT. This translates into CASSLPQGSYNSPLHF.

The gene calls are TRBV19 and TRBJ1-5; tentatively, D is TRBD1 (5 bases). There are 15 residues in the CDR3. Trimming removed 7 bases at V and 8 bases at J, with 21 bases between. Per the germline V gene, CDR1 is LNHDA and CDR2 is SQIVND (reference sequence). CDR3 DNA sequence: TGTGCCAGTAAGCACCTGGGGGTGGCGGGGGAGCCCCAGCATTTT. Translated, it gives CASKHLGVAGEPQHF.

V usage is TRBV27 and J usage is TRBJ2-1; tentative D call: TRBD2 (6 bases). CDR3 size: 13 residues. Germline loops: CDR1 MNHEY, CDR2 SMNVEV (reference sequence). The V end lost 5 bases, the J end lost 6 bases, and 11 bases lay between the germline ends. The chain's CDR3 is CASSPGSSNEQFF. In DNA, the CDR3 is TGTGCCAGCAGTCCCGGGAGTTCCAATGAGCAGTTCTTC.

This chain joins TRBV5-4 and TRBJ2-3; 10 positions agree with TRBD1. Germline V lookup: CDR1 SGHNT, CDR2 YYREEE (reference sequence). This CDR3 has 15 amino acids. The J segment lost 4 bases and the V segment lost 3 bases, leaving 5 bases of the junction unmatched. The CDR3 loop reads CASSSRDRGPDTQYF. As DNA, the CDR3 is TGTGCCAGCAGCTCCCGGGACAGGGGCCCAGATACGCAGTATTTT.

This clone appeared a single time. This sequence joins TRBV19 and TRBJ2-7; 8 nucleotides agree with TRBD2. CDR3 length: 14 residues. V was pared by 4 bases and J by 4 bases, with 6 bases of the junction left unmatched. Per germline, CDR1 LNHDA and CDR2 SQIVND (reference sequence). The CDR3 is CASSRGGLGYEQYF. The CDR3 nucleotides are TGTGCCAGTAGTAGAGGGGGACTAGGGTACGAGCAGTACTTC.

The chain recombines TRBV9 with TRBJ1-5; tentative D call: TRBD1 (6 bases). CDR1 SGDLS and CDR2 YYNGEE come from the germline V gene. The CDR3 is made up of 13 amino acids. V gave up 6 bases and J gave up 6 bases, with 13 bases separating them. CDR3 DNA: TGTGCCAGCACCAAAGAGGGGGTTCAGCCCCAGCATTTT. The encoded protein is CASTKEGVQPQHF.

The J gene is TRBJ2-5, the V gene TRBV5-1, with TRBD1 as a possible D gene (5 bases). The CDR3 has 15 residues. Trimming cost V 0 bases and J 2 bases, with 11 bases left between them. The germline gives CDR1 SGHRS, CDR2 YFSETQ. CDR3 nucleotide sequence: TGCGCCAGCAGCTTGGAGGGCAGGGAACAAGAGACCCAGTACTTC. It translates to CASSLEGREQETQYF. Combining the CDR3 with reference TRBV5-1 and TRBJ2-5 gives the whole variable domain KAGVTQTPRYLIKTRGQQVTLSCSPISGHRSVSWYQQTPGQGLQFLFEYFSETQRNKGNFPGRFSGRQFSNSRSEMNVSTLELGDSALYLCASSLEGREQETQYFGPGTRLLVL.

The rearrangement links TRBV5-6 to TRBJ2-7; 10 positions agree with TRBD1. Losses at the gene ends were 2 bases for V and 3 bases for J; bases not matched to a gene: 2. This CDR3 is 14 amino acids long. Germline CDR1 reads SGHDT; CDR2 reads YYEEEE. The CDR3 protein is CASSFGTGVYEQYF. In DNA form, the CDR3 reads TGTGCCAGCAGCTTCGGGACAGGGGTCTACGAGCAGTACTTC.

The chain combines TRBV11-3 with TRBJ2-3, with D tentatively TRBD1 (7 bases). The CDR3 runs to 15 residues. V was pared by 5 bases and J by 2 bases, with 14 bases between. Germline lookup yields CDR1 SGHNT and CDR2 YENEEA. The CDR3 sequence: CASSRGTALTDTQYF. CDR3 sequence (DNA): TGTGCCAGCAGCCGGGGGACAGCCCTCACAGATACGCAGTATTTT.

V and J are TRBV4-2 and TRBJ2-2; TRBD1 matches at 7 bases. The ends lost 4 bases at V and 10 bases at J; junction bases unmatched: 6. This CDR3 has 13 residues. Germline V gene lookup returns CDR1 LGHNA and CDR2 YNFKEQ. In DNA, the CDR3 is TGTGCCAGCAGCCCAGGGGGTCCAGAGGAGCTGTTTTTT. This gives the protein CASSPGGPEELFF.

The CDR3 protein is CASSAGTGYQETQYF. In DNA form, the CDR3 reads TGTGCCAGCAGTGCCGGGACAGGGTACCAAGAGACCCAGTACTTC. The V gene is TRBV6-6, the J gene TRBJ2-5; 9 positions agree with TRBD1. Per the germline V gene, CDR1 is MNHNY and CDR2 is SVGAGI (reference sequence). The trim removed 5 bases at V and 0 bases at J, leaving 4 bases unmatched. CDR3 length: 15 residues.

The chain combines TRBV2 with TRBJ2-2; 8 bases are a match to TRBD2. The germline V gene encodes CDR1 SNHLY and CDR2 FYNNEI. Germline trimming cut 8 bases from V and 5 bases from J; bases unmatched to any gene: 22. This CDR3 has 19 residues. CDR3 loop: CASSPGAGTSRGKTGELFF. As DNA, the CDR3 is TGTGCCAGCTCGCCGGGAGCCGGGACTAGTAGGGGTAAAACCGGGGAGCTGTTTTTT.

V gene TRBV30 combines with J gene TRBJ1-1, with D hard to call. The CDR3 spans 14 residues. The V end lost 0 bases, the J end lost 2 bases, and 10 bases lay between the germline ends. CDR1 and CDR2 (germline): GTSNPN, SVGIG (reference sequence). Here the CDR3 DNA reads TGTGCCTGGAGTGTACGGGGTATTAACACTGAAGCTTTCTTT. Translated, it gives CAWSVRGINTEAFF.

This chain uses TRBV12-3 or TRBV12-4 with TRBJ1-6; D is unclear. The CDR3 sequence is 12 residues long. V dropped 4 bases and J dropped 9 bases, with 7 bases sitting between them. The CDR3 reads CASSSEGSPLHF. CDR3 coding DNA: TGTGCCAGCAGTTCAGAGGGTTCACCCCTCCACTTT.

This clone was seen just once. The chain recombines TRBV18 with TRBJ2-1, with 11 bases aligning to TRBD2. V shed 3 bases and J 8 bases; nucleotides not matched to a gene: 6. Germline V lookup: CDR1 KGHSH, CDR2 LQKENI. The CDR3 runs to 15 residues. The CDR3 region is CASSPTSGSSDEQFF. The CDR3 DNA follows: TGTGCCAGCTCACCCACTAGCGGGAGTTCGGATGAGCAGTTCTTC.

DNA of the CDR3: TGTGCCAGCAGTTCTTCCGCCTCAGGGTCTGGGGCCAACGTCCTGACTTTC. Protein product: CASSSSASGSGANVLTF. This chain links TRBV28 with TRBJ2-6, with a weak D call TRBD1 (5 bases). V was shortened by 4 bases and J by 1 base, with 14 bases between the two germline ends. Germline CDR1 is MDHEN and CDR2 is SYDVKM. The CDR3 covers 17 residues.

This chain links TRBV7-9 with TRBJ2-2; the match to TRBD1 covers 9 bases. The CDR3 loop spans 16 amino acids. V lost 8 bases to trimming and J lost 7 bases; unmatched junction nucleotides: 14. CDR1 and CDR2 from the germline V gene are SEHNR and FQNEAQ (reference sequence). In nucleotides, the CDR3 is TGTGCCAGCCAAAGGCGGGGACAGGGAGACATCGGGGAGCTGTTTTTT. Its protein product is CASQRRGQGDIGELFF.

V is TRBV7-9 and J is TRBJ1-2; TRBD1 matches 7 bases. CDR3 length: 13 amino acids. V lost 0 bases and J lost 13; bases outside the gene matches: 8. Germline V lookup: CDR1 SEHNR, CDR2 FQNEAQ (reference sequence). The CDR3 nucleotides are TGTGCCAGCAGCTTAGCAGTAGGGGGCGAAGGCACCTTC. Protein: CASSLAVGGEGTF.

The chain is built from TRBV29-1 and TRBJ2-2, with TRBD2 as a possible D gene (5 bases). The CDR3 has 13 amino acids. CDR1 is SQVTM, CDR2 ANQGSEA, per germline. Trimming removed 6 bases at V and 3 bases at J, with 11 bases between. The CDR3 DNA reads TGCAGCGTGATGAAGAGGGACACCGGGGAGCTGTTTTTT. This translates into CSVMKRDTGELFF.

This chain joins TRBV6-5 and TRBJ1-5, with TRBD1 identical over 10 bases. CDR1 MNHEY and CDR2 SVGAGI come from the germline V gene. V was clipped by 8 bases and J by 6 bases; unmatched bases: 7. The CDR3 is made up of 14 amino acids. The DNA of the CDR3 is TGTGCCAGCGGACAGGGACAGGGGACTCAGCCCCAGCATTTT. Protein sequence: CASGQGQGTQPQHF.

The chain links TRBV5-6 to TRBJ2-5; perhaps TRBD1 as D (6 bases). Germline V gene data show CDR1 as SGHDT and CDR2 as YYEEEE. V dropped 4 bases and J dropped 1 base, with 14 bases sitting between them. The length of the CDR3 is 15 residues. Here the CDR3 reads CASSRVDRPQETQYF. CDR3 sequence (DNA): TGTGCCAGCAGCCGGGTGGACAGACCCCAAGAGACCCAGTACTTC.

The V and J genes are TRBV28 and TRBJ2-7, with 7 bases matching TRBD2. The V and J ends lost 2 bases and 5 bases, in that order; junction bases with no gene match: 6. Germline loops: CDR1 MDHEN, CDR2 SYDVKM. This CDR3 is built from 14 residues. As DNA, the CDR3 is TGTGCCAGCAGTTTAAGTGGGAGGGTCCACGAGCAGTACTTC. Encoded protein: CASSLSGRVHEQYF.

The table lists this clone with a few counts. In DNA form, the CDR3 reads TGTGCCAGCAGCCAAGATTCATCAGTTCAGCCCCAGCATTTT. It specifies CASSQDSSVQPQHF. This chain links TRBV3-1 (or the pseudogene TRBV3-2) with TRBJ1-5; D remains ambiguous. The CDR3 contains 14 residues. V lost 0 bases to trimming and J lost 6 bases, with 9 bases between them. Germline CDR1 reads LGHDT; CDR2 reads YNNKEL (reference sequence).

The V call is TRBV30, the J call TRBJ2-7; TRBD1 matches at 9 bases. Germline loops: CDR1 GTSNPN, CDR2 SVGIG (reference sequence). The V segment lost 0 bases and the J segment 2 bases; nucleotides outside the gene matches: 2. The CDR3 is 14 residues long. The CDR3, as DNA: TGTGCCTGGAGTGTGGGACAGGGCCCCTACGAGCAGTACTTC. Protein: CAWSVGQGPYEQYF. The variable domain in full, with the rest retrieved from reference TRBV30 and TRBJ2-7, is SQTIHQWPATLVQPVGSPLSLECTVEGTSNPNLYWYRQAAGRGLQLLFYSVGIGQISSEVPQNLSASRPQDRQFILSSKKLLLSDSGFYLCAWSVGQGPYEQYFGPGTRLTVT.

The rearrangement links TRBV24-1 to TRBJ2-5; 11 nucleotides align to TRBD2. Germline values: CDR1 KGHDR, CDR2 SFDVKD. CDR3 size: 17 residues. The V segment lost 4 bases and the J segment 1 base; nucleotides outside the gene matches: 7. Here the CDR3 DNA reads TGTGCCACCAGTGACCCTAGACTAGCGGGAACCCAAGAGACCCAGTACTTC. It translates to CATSDPRLAGTQETQYF.

The V call is TRBV7-9, the J call TRBJ2-3, with a weak D call TRBD2 (5 bases). Trimming stripped 4 bases from V and 4 bases from J, with 12 bases between. The V gene's germline CDR1 is SEHNR and CDR2 FQNEAQ (reference sequence). The CDR3 consists of 14 residues. CDR3 region: CASSYWTDSDTQYF. DNA of the CDR3: TGTGCCAGCAGCTATTGGACGGACTCAGATACGCAGTATTTT.